The 19 T cell receptor beta chains listed next were all sequenced from one sample in a study of identical twins. TCRdb re-called the 5' RACE reads with MiXCR, one entry per CDR3 protein. The data contain 200,000 to 250,000 distinct CDR3 sequences, more than 6.5% of them seen just once; the ten biggest clones take up 1.9%. These same records also appear under a second study, on yellow fever vaccine responses in identical twins.

The sample was memory (CD45RO+) T cells sorted from blood. These receptors originate from a woman aged 18-30 years in good health.

V usage is TRBV11-2 and J usage is TRBJ1-2, with D uncertain. Germline lookup yields CDR1 SGHAT and CDR2 FQNNGV. CDR3 size: 12 residues. V was trimmed by 5 bases and J by 1 base, leaving 5 bases between them. The CDR3 region has the DNA TGTGCCAGCAGCCCTTATAACTATGGCTACACCTTC. This codes for CASSPYNYGYTF.

This clonotype was seen more than once but under ten times. The chain recombines TRBV18 with TRBJ2-7; either TRBD1 or TRBD2 may supply D (5 bases each). The CDR3 has 14 amino acids. Per the germline V gene, CDR1 is KGHSH and CDR2 is LQKENI. V was pared by 4 bases and J by 2 bases, with 12 bases between. CDR3 DNA sequence: TGTGCCAGCTCACAGAGGGAGACAGCCTACGAGCAGTACTTC. Encoded protein: CASSQRETAYEQYF.

This clonotype turned up a few times. The chain carries TRBV2 and TRBJ2-2; D call uncertain. This CDR3 has 14 residues. The V end lost 4 bases, the J end lost 6 bases, and 12 bases lay between the germline ends. Germline V CDR1 and CDR2: SNHLY, FYNNEI. In DNA, the CDR3 is TGTGCCAGCAGTGTAGCCAGCCTGGCCGGGGAGCTGTTTTTT. Translated, it gives CASSVASLAGELFF.

This clonotype has ten or more counts. This rearrangement joins TRBV12-3 or TRBV12-4 to TRBJ1-1; D is undetermined. Trimming took 5 bases from V and 3 from J, leaving 16 bases between them. The CDR3 runs to 15 residues. CDR3 in amino acids: CASSQSGGGDTEAFF. CDR3 nucleotides: TGTGCCAGCAGTCAGAGTGGAGGCGGGGACACTGAAGCTTTCTTT.

This clonotype was detected a few times. This rearrangement joins TRBV4-3 to TRBJ2-3; TRBD2 aligns across 10 bases. The V and J ends lost 8 bases and 4 bases, in that order; junction bases with no gene match: 12. The CDR3 has 16 amino acids. Per germline, CDR1 LGHNA and CDR2 YSLEER. CDR3 amino acids: CASSFVGTSVSDTQYF. CDR3 coding DNA: TGCGCCAGCTCCTTTGTTGGGACTAGCGTTTCAGATACGCAGTATTTT.

This chain connects TRBV28 to TRBJ2-1; D unresolved. V was pared by 7 bases and J by 5 bases, with 6 bases between. Germline V gives CDR1 MDHEN, CDR2 SYDVKM. The CDR3 runs 11 residues. The CDR3 bases are TGTGCCAGCATGGAAGACAATGAGCAGTTCTTC. Amino acids: CASMEDNEQFF.

This clonotype was recorded many times. The chain links TRBV15 to TRBJ2-2; TRBD2 aligns across 8 bases. V dropped 3 bases and J dropped 2; count of bases not matched to a gene: 5. The CDR3 is 16 amino acids. CDR1 LNHNV and CDR2 YYDKDF come from the germline V gene (reference sequence). CDR3 coding DNA: TGTGCCACCAGCAGGGGAAGCGGGAGAAACACCGGGGAGCTGTTTTTT. The encoded protein is CATSRGSGRNTGELFF.

This clonotype was seen more than once but under ten times. Here the CDR3 DNA reads TGTGCCAGCAGTTACGGGGAGGGGATGATGACCGGGGAGCTGTTTTTT. Translating it yields CASSYGEGMMTGELFF. This chain uses TRBV6-5 with TRBJ2-2; 7 bases line up with TRBD2. The CDR3 runs to 16 residues. J was trimmed by 5 bases and V by 2 bases; bases with no gene match: 8. Germline V gene sequence: CDR1 MNHEY, CDR2 SVGAGI.

Here the CDR3 reads CAISESGQGGEQYF. CDR3 coding DNA: TGTGCCATCAGTGAGTCGGGACAGGGAGGCGAGCAGTACTTC. This rearrangement joins TRBV10-3 to TRBJ2-7, with TRBD1 matching 9 bases. V shed 0 bases, J shed 6 bases, and the junction held 3 bases outside the gene matches. The V gene's germline CDR1 is ENHRY and CDR2 SYGVKD. The CDR3 sequence is 14 residues long.

This clonotype was picked up many times. V and J are TRBV9 and TRBJ1-2, with 7 nucleotides matching TRBD1. Germline V gene lookup returns CDR1 SGDLS and CDR2 YYNGEE. V lost 3 bases and J lost 2; bases outside the gene matches: 7. The CDR3 runs 15 residues. The chain's CDR3 is CASSAGGQANYGYTF. DNA for the CDR3: TGTGCCAGCAGCGCTGGCGGACAGGCGAACTATGGCTACACCTTC.

This clonotype was observed many times. The J gene is TRBJ2-3, the V gene TRBV28; 9 bases line up with TRBD2. V shed 4 bases, J shed 2 bases, and the junction held 7 bases outside the gene matches. CDR1 MDHEN and CDR2 SYDVKM come from the germline V gene. CDR3 length equals 16 residues. The CDR3: CASSSAGGGPTDTQYF. The CDR3 DNA follows: TGTGCCAGCAGTTCAGCGGGGGGCGGCCCCACAGATACGCAGTATTTT.

The chain carries TRBV10-1 and TRBJ2-5; 9 bases line up with TRBD1. V dropped 4 bases and J dropped 5; count of bases not matched to a gene: 5. Germline loops: CDR1 WNHNN, CDR2 SYGVQD (reference sequence). The CDR3 runs to 14 residues. The CDR3 reads CASSGDRDVETQYF. As DNA, the CDR3 is TGCGCCAGCAGTGGGGACAGGGATGTGGAGACCCAGTACTTC.

Ten or more counts support this clonotype. J is TRBJ2-5 and V is TRBV5-1; 11 nucleotides line up with TRBD1. The CDR3 covers 14 residues. Germline values: CDR1 SGHRS, CDR2 YFSETQ. Germline trimming cut 4 bases from V and 5 bases from J; bases unmatched to any gene: 4. The CDR3: CASSRDRGKETQYF. The CDR3 nucleotides are TGCGCCAGCAGCAGGGACAGGGGGAAGGAGACCCAGTACTTC.

The rearrangement links TRBV28 to TRBJ2-5, with 7 bases identical to TRBD1. The germline gives CDR1 MDHEN, CDR2 SYDVKM. Germline trimming cut 6 bases from V and 3 bases from J; bases unmatched to any gene: 10. This CDR3 has 15 amino acids. The CDR3 region is CASSPEGTVEETQYF. DNA of the CDR3: TGTGCCAGCAGCCCAGAAGGGACAGTAGAAGAGACCCAGTACTTC.

This clonotype was recorded a few times. The V call is TRBV27, the J call TRBJ1-6, with D uncertain. The CDR3 is made up of 12 amino acids. Germline V gene lookup returns CDR1 MNHEY and CDR2 SMNVEV (reference sequence). V was shortened by 9 bases and J by 2 bases, with 5 bases between the two germline ends. The CDR3 loop reads CASGTYNSPLHF. CDR3 coding DNA: TGTGCCAGTGGGACCTATAATTCACCCCTCCACTTT.

The CDR3 bases are TGCAGTGCGGCTATAGCGGGGGGCGCGCCGACCGGGGAGCTGTTTTTT. This translates into CSAAIAGGAPTGELFF. J is TRBJ2-2 and V is TRBV20-1; 10 bases line up with TRBD2. The V gene end was trimmed by 6 bases and the J gene end by 5 bases; junction bases not matched to a gene: 12. The germline V gene encodes CDR1 DFQATT and CDR2 SNEGSKA (reference sequence). The CDR3 has 16 residues.

This clonotype was counted ten times or more. At one end the junction does not follow the germline gene, possibly because of a read error. The DNA of the CDR3 is TGTGCCAGCAGCCAAGTGGGGGGGCTGTTTTTT. It encodes CASSQVGGLFF. The rearrangement links TRBV3-1 to TRBJ2-2, with TRBD2 as a possible D gene (6 bases). The CDR3 contains 11 residues. CDR1 LGHDT and CDR2 YNNKEL come from the germline V gene (reference sequence). Complete variable domain (other parts from reference TRBV3-1 and TRBJ2-2): DTAVSQTPKYLVTQMGNDKSIKCEQNLGHDTMYWYKQDSKKFLKIMFSYNNKELIINETVPNRFSPKSPDKAHLNLHINSLELGDSAVYFCASSQVGGLFFGEGSRLTVL.

This clonotype was picked up many times. The V gene is TRBV5-1, the J gene TRBJ2-7; 7 positions agree with TRBD2. This CDR3 has 14 residues. Germline V gene data show CDR1 as SGHRS and CDR2 as YFSETQ. V dropped 1 base and J dropped 6; count of bases not matched to a gene: 7. The CDR3 loop is CASSLSTGGVEQYF. The CDR3 DNA follows: TGCGCCAGCAGCTTGAGTACGGGGGGAGTCGAGCAGTACTTC. Full variable domain (outside the CDR3, taken from reference TRBV5-1 and TRBJ2-7): KAGVTQTPRYLIKTRGQQVTLSCSPISGHRSVSWYQQTPGQGLQFLFEYFSETQRNKGNFPGRFSGRQFSNSRSEMNVSTLELGDSALYLCASSLSTGGVEQYFGPGTRLTVT.

The chain recombines TRBV7-2 with TRBJ2-4, with D perhaps TRBD1 (5 bases). The CDR3 is 15 amino acids. V dropped 4 bases and J dropped 1 base, with 11 bases sitting between them. Germline V gene data show CDR1 as SGHTA and CDR2 as FQGNSA. The CDR3 DNA is TGTGCCAGCAGCTCCCCGGACAAGGCCAAAAACATTCAGTACTTC. The encoded protein is CASSSPDKAKNIQYF.